One T cell receptor beta chain is described in this entry. Its antigen is not known. These data belong to a study of immune evolution from preneoplasia to lung adenocarcinoma. Study-wide points: KRAS-mutant nodules had the highest T cell clonality. From normal lung to invasive adenocarcinoma, top clone frequencies appeared to decrease. Clonality was highest in normal lung, lower in later-stage lesions apparently.

The CDR3 contains 14 residues. From germline, CDR1 is KGHSH and CDR2 LQKENI. V was clipped by 2 bases and J by 4 bases, with 11 bases between them. Nucleic acids came from premalignant or tumor cells enriched by macro-dissection. Only in-frame clones appear in the TCRdb table, and some are missing; sequencing was by immunoSEQ multiplex PCR. The repertoire holds fewer than 4,500 clones, with 74% as singletons. This sequence was found in a person aged 55-85 years with lung adenocarcinoma. The chain joins TRBV18 to TRBJ1-1; D is unresolved. The sample taken for sequencing was FFPE minimally invasive lung adenocarcinoma tissue. Here the CDR3 DNA reads TGTGCCAGCTCACCAGTCCAGGAGAGCACTGAAGCTTTCTTT. As protein: CASSPVQESTEAFF.